This T cell receptor (beta chain) derives from a study of blood T cell repertoires in COVID-19. Study-wide context: Nucleic acid was either cDNA or gDNA, and it came from T cells, B-cell-depleted T cells, or PBMCs.

The V gene's germline CDR1 is MNHEY and CDR2 SMNVEV (reference sequence). This CDR3 is built from 14 residues. V was shortened by 5 bases and J by 5 bases, with 15 bases between the two germline ends. TCRdb's table, derived via immunoSEQ multiplex PCR, lists solely in-frame clones and lacks some. The sample lists fewer than 65,000 clones, over 75% seen once, with around 6.1% in the top ten. V is TRBV27 and J is TRBJ1-2, with a tentative D call TRBD1 (6 bases). This sequence was found in a man aged 60-69 years with acute or convalescent COVID-19. The sequencing input was peripheral blood. The CDR3 here is CASSTSGTTYGYTF. CDR3 nucleotide sequence: TGTGCCAGCAGTACATCAGGGACAACATATGGCTACACCTTC.